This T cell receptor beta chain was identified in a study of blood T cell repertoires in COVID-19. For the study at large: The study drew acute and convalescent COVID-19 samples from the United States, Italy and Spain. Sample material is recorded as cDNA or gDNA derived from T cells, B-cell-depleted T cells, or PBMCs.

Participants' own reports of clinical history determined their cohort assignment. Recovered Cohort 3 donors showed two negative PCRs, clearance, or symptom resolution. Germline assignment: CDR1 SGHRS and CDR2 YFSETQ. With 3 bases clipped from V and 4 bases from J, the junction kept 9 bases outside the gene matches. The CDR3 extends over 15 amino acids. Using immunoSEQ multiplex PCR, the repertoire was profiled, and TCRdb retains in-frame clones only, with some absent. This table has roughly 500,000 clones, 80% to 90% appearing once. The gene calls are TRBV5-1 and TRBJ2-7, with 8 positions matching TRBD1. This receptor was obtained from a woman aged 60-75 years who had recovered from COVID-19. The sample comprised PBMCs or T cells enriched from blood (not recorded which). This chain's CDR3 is CASSSPGTGKYEQYF. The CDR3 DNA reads TGCGCCAGCAGCTCCCCCGGGACAGGCAAATACGAGCAGTACTTC.